The T cell receptor beta chain described here comes from a study of vaccination effects on CD4 cells after COVID-19. Notes on the study in general: Clones induced by infection and by vaccine showed marked clonal contraction late after vaccination. Predominantly, the post-vaccine spike-reactive clones of convalescents comprised new vaccine-induced clones.

Ahead of sequencing, the ViraFEST assay grew antigen-specific CD4+ T cells using viral peptide pools. Cells that had been cultured for 10 days were the source of isolated CD4+ T cells. Sometime from March through December 2020, the person acquired a SARS-CoV-2 infection that PCR confirmed. Fresh IL-2-containing medium replaced half the medium on days 3 and 7. The V gene's germline CDR1 is SGHTA and CDR2 FQGTGA. The CDR3 consists of 13 residues. Trimming removed 1 base at V and 6 bases at J, with 6 bases between. As regards this clone: Its target is unknown.

Some clones are missing from TCRdb's copy, which holds only in-frame ones; the method was immunoSEQ multiplex PCR. Among tens of thousands of clones listed, about two thirds were seen once. This sequence joins TRBV7-3 and TRBJ2-2, with D unclear. The sequence was obtained from a human donor who had a prior SARS-CoV-2 infection. Sample: CD4+ T cells from PBMCs cultured with a peptide pool, taken before COVID-19 vaccination. For the CDR3, the DNA is TGTGCCAGCAGCTTAAGTTACTCCGGGGAGCTGTTTTTT. Translation gives CASSLSYSGELFF.